Below, 2 T cell receptor beta chains from the same sample are listed, as sequenced in a study of cytomegalovirus exposure and HLA in healthy donors. Researchers ran the PCR with 60 Vbeta and 13 Jbeta primers. This table comes from immunoSEQ multiplex PCR, and its TCRdb copy is limited to in-frame clones, with some not included. The top ten hold approximately 7.7% of the sample, which has 150,000 to 180,000 clones, 70% to 80% seen once. Sequences were obtained from PBMCs. The source of these receptors is a man aged 25 to 40 in good health and CMV-seropositive.

V usage is TRBV4-3 and J usage is TRBJ2-7, with 10 bases that match TRBD2. The CDR3 has 16 residues. CDR1 LGHNA and CDR2 YSLEER come from the germline V gene. With 3 bases clipped from V and 4 bases from J, the junction kept 9 bases outside the gene matches. This CDR3 reads CASSHGLAVKLYEQYF. The CDR3 nucleotides are TGCGCCAGCAGCCACGGACTAGCGGTAAAACTTTACGAGCAGTACTTC.

The V and J genes are TRBV6-1 and TRBJ2-1; TRBD2 aligns across 7 bases. Trimming removed 4 bases from V and 8 bases from J; junction bases left unmatched: 14. Per the germline V gene, CDR1 is MNHNS and CDR2 is SASEGT. This CDR3 is 16 amino acids long. For the CDR3, the DNA is TGTGCCAGCAGTGGCCCCTCTAGCGGCCTAGATCATGAGCAGTTCTTC. This gives the protein CASSGPSSGLDHEQFF.